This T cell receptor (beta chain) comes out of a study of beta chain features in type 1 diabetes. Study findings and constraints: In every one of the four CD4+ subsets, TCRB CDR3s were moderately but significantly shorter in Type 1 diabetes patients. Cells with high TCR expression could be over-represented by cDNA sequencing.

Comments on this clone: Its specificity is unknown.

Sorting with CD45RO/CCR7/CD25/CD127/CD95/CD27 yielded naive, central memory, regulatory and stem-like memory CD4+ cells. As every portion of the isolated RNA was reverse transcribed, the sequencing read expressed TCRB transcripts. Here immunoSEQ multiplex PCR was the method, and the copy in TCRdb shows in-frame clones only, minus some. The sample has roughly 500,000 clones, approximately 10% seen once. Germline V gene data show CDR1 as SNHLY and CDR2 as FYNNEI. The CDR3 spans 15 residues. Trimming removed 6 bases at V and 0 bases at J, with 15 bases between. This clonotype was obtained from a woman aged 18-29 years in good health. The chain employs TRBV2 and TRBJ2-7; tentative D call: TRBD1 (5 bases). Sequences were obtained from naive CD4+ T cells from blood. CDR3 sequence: CASRRDRPLSYEQYF. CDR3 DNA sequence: TGTGCCAGCAGAAGAGACAGACCCCTCTCCTACGAGCAGTACTTC.